One sample yielded the 8 T cell receptor beta chains listed below, sequenced in a study of early stage breast cancer tumors. Sequencing was performed with immunoSEQ multiplex PCR; in TCRdb, only in-frame clones are kept and a portion is missing. The sample holds some 48,000 clones, around 83% seen once. The material sequenced was blood. These receptors all stem from a person aged 50-59 years with breast cancer.

In this sample, this clone turned up a few times. The V call is TRBV11-2, the J call TRBJ2-3; D is uncertain. Germline V lookup: CDR1 SGHAT, CDR2 FQNNGV. The V end lost 0 bases, the J end lost 5 bases, and 9 bases lay between the germline ends. The CDR3 length is 14 residues. The CDR3 DNA reads as TGTGCCAGCAGCTTAGATCAGTGGGGAGATACGCAGTATTTT. Its translation is CASSLDQWGDTQYF.

The genes are TRBV5-1 and TRBJ1-4, with D uncertain. V was pared by 0 bases and J by 1 base, with 4 bases between. This CDR3 is 14 amino acids long. Germline V lookup: CDR1 SGHRS, CDR2 YFSETQ. CDR3 in amino acids: CASSLGVTNEKLFF. CDR3 DNA sequence: TGCGCCAGCAGCTTGGGGGTAACTAATGAAAAACTGTTTTTT.

This clone is medium-sized by share. V usage is TRBV4-3 and J usage is TRBJ1-6; D gene ambiguous. Trimming removed 1 base from V and 10 bases from J, with 8 bases in between. Germline CDR1 reads LGHNA; CDR2 reads YSLEER. This CDR3 spans 13 amino acids. The CDR3 nucleotides are TGCGCCAGCAGCCAAGTGGAGTCCTCACCCCTCCACTTT. The encoded protein is CASSQVESSPLHF.

The chain couples TRBV6-7 to TRBJ2-3; 14 positions agree with TRBD2. TRBV6-7 is filed as an ORF, its function uncertain. With 4 bases clipped from V and 9 bases from J, the junction kept 15 bases outside the gene matches. The CDR3 totals 18 residues. The CDR3 DNA sequence: TGTGCCAGCAGTTCCGCTCCGGGACTAGCGGGAGTATATACCACGCAGTATTTT. It codes for CASSSAPGLAGVYTTQYF.

The chain recombines TRBV29-1 with TRBJ1-1, with D tentatively TRBD1 (6 bases). V was clipped by 7 bases and J by 7 bases, with 16 bases between them. This CDR3 contains 12 residues. CDR1 is SQVTM, CDR2 ANQGSEA, per germline. CDR3 nucleotides: TGCAGCGCCCGACAGGCGCCAGGTGAAGCTTTCTTT. This gives the protein CSARQAPGEAFF. Combining the CDR3 with reference TRBV29-1 and TRBJ1-1 gives the whole variable domain SAVISQKPSRDICQRGTSLTIQCQVDSQVTMMFWYRQQPGQSLTLIATANQGSEATYESGFVIDKFPISRPNLTFSTLTVSNMSPEDSSIYLCSARQAPGEAFFGQGTRLTVV.

This chain links TRBV5-1 with TRBJ2-7, with D possibly being TRBD1 (5 bases). The germline CDR1 and CDR2 sequences are SGHRS and YFSETQ. The CDR3 is 13 amino acids. V was pared by 0 bases and J by 1 base, with 5 bases between. CDR3 loop: CASSLDRSYEQYF. The CDR3 DNA reads as TGCGCCAGCAGCTTGGACAGGTCCTACGAGCAGTACTTC.

The V call is TRBV7-9, the J call TRBJ1-3; D ambiguous. Germline V gene sequence: CDR1 SEHNR, CDR2 FQNEAQ (reference sequence). The ends were cut back, 5 bases at V and 3 bases at J, with 14 bases in the middle. The CDR3 spans 15 residues. For the CDR3, the DNA is TGTGCCAGCAGCACTGGGGTCGGGCTTGGAAACACCATATATTTT. Protein sequence: CASSTGVGLGNTIYF.

The sample holds one count of this clone. The chain couples TRBV18 to TRBJ2-7, with 8 positions matching TRBD2. V was pared by 2 bases and J by 1 base, with 4 bases of the junction left unmatched. Germline loops: CDR1 KGHSH, CDR2 LQKENI. This CDR3 has 15 residues. CDR3: CASSPDAGGSYEQYF. CDR3 nucleotide sequence: TGTGCCAGCTCACCAGATGCGGGAGGTTCCTACGAGCAGTACTTC.